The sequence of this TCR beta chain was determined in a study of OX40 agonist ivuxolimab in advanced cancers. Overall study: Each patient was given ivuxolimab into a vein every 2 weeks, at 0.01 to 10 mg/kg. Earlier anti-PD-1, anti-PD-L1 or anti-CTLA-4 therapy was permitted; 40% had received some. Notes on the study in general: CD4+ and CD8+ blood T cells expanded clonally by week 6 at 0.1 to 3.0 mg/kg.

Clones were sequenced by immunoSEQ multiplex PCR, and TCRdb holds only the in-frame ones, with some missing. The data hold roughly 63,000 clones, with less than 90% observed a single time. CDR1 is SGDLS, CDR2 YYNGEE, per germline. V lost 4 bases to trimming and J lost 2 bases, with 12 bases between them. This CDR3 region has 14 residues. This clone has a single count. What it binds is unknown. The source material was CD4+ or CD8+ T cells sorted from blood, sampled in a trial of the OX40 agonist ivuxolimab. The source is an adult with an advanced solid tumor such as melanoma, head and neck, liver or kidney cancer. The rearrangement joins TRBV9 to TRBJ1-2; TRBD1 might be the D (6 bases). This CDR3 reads CASSPGAGNYGYTF. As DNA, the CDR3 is TGTGCCAGCAGCCCAGGGGCGGGAAACTATGGCTACACCTTC.